The rows below give T cell receptor beta chains drawn from one sample of a study of CXCR3-negative and CXCR3-positive naive CD8 T cells. TCRdb re-called the 5' RACE reads and shows each CDR3 protein once, DNA omitted. This sample's table reports approximately 24,000 distinct CDR3 sequences. The sequenced sample consisted of naive CXCR3- CD8+ T cells from blood. The receptors were gathered from a human donor in good health. Some clones in this sample may be carry-over from other donors' samples. CDR3s include the opening cysteine and the closing phenylalanine or tryptophan. Size is omitted from some rows. Given values are once, few, many or a class for expanded clones.

V,J,size,CDR3
TRBV6-1,TRBJ1-2,NA,CASSEALGTPDSYGYTF
TRBV29-1,TRBJ2-1,NA,CSVDVARSEQFF
TRBV7-9,TRBJ2-3,NA,CASSFGHSTDTQYF
TRBV20-1,TRBJ1-1,NA,CSAREPGGDTEAFF
TRBV9,TRBJ1-2,NA,CASSVGGRDGGYTF
TRBV4-3,TRBJ2-5,NA,CASSPRVGETQYF
TRBV29-1,TRBJ2-7,NA,CSVARDASYEQYF
TRBV7-3,TRBJ1-1,NA,CASSWDRGAEAFF
TRBV29-1,TRBJ2-7,NA,CSVNGLYSYEQYF
TRBV2,TRBJ2-1,NA,CASSPGGPYNEQFF
TRBV4-2,TRBJ1-2,NA,CASSQGLAGDGYTF
TRBV29-1,TRBJ1-1,NA,CSDIEGTEAFF
TRBV27,TRBJ2-3,NA,CASSFLDSNTDTQYF
TRBV28,TRBJ2-1,NA,CASRPDRNNEQFF
TRBV29-1,TRBJ2-5,NA,CSVDKLAGGRETQYF
TRBV4-1,TRBJ2-7,NA,CASSQDEAEYEQYF
TRBV4-3,TRBJ2-3,NA,CASSQYSTDTQYF
TRBV12-3/TRBV12-4,TRBJ1-2,NA,CASSITTGTPYGYTF
TRBV7-2,TRBJ2-7,NA,CASSGAGASYEQYF
TRBV20-1,TRBJ2-1,NA,CSARALTYNEQFF
TRBV27,TRBJ2-5,NA,CASSADQRGGETQYF
TRBV10-3,TRBJ2-7,NA,CAISLGQSSYEQYF
TRBV29-1,TRBJ1-2,NA,CSVLAGPNYGYTF
TRBV14,TRBJ1-1,NA,CASSQDYPRYTEAFF
TRBV7-8,TRBJ2-1,NA,CASSKGPGQPYNEQFF
TRBV7-6,TRBJ2-1,NA,CASSLTRDSLDNEQFF
TRBV21-1,TRBJ2-3,medium-sized,CAKLGSGRDTQYF
TRBV28,TRBJ2-3,NA,CASSGRLTDTQYF
TRBV6-2/TRBV6-3,TRBJ2-7,NA,CASSYEGQHYEQYF
TRBV4-3,TRBJ2-3,NA,CASSQDRGSSDTQYF
TRBV5-1,TRBJ2-1,NA,CASSLFWSSYNEQFF
TRBV4-2,TRBJ2-7,NA,CASSQGDPDGLYF
TRBV4-1,TRBJ2-1,NA,CASSQDYNEQFF
TRBV21-1,TRBJ1-6,medium-sized,CASSKAEGMNSPLHF
TRBV7-9,TRBJ1-3,NA,CASSGVLSGNTIYF
TRBV29-1,TRBJ2-3,NA,CSVEREADTQYF
TRBV29-1,TRBJ2-7,NA,CSVLIDTNYEQYF
TRBV2,TRBJ2-2,NA,CASSPSGGDTGELFF
TRBV5-1,TRBJ2-1,NA,CASSLAGPSYNEQFF
TRBV9,TRBJ1-1,NA,CASSVGGALAEAFF
TRBV7-9,TRBJ2-3,NA,CASSPRLAGESTDTQYF
TRBV29-1,TRBJ1-2,NA,CSVADQGSDYGYTF
TRBV7-9,TRBJ2-3,NA,CASSPGTSTDTQYF
TRBV6-2/TRBV6-3,TRBJ2-7,NA,CASSYGDPYEQYF
TRBV12-3/TRBV12-4,TRBJ2-3,NA,CASSLGLASSDTQYF
TRBV28,TRBJ2-7,NA,CASSSTGAKGYEQYF
TRBV4-3,TRBJ2-7,NA,CASSQDLSAYEQYF
TRBV4-3,TRBJ1-4,NA,CASSYSQEFGGQLFF
TRBV6-5,TRBJ1-1,NA,CASSYRGFTEAFF
TRBV27,TRBJ2-7,NA,CASSFTSGSRDEQYF
TRBV28,TRBJ1-5,NA,CASSWTDNQPQHF
TRBV14,TRBJ2-7,NA,CASSRPGRSYEQYF